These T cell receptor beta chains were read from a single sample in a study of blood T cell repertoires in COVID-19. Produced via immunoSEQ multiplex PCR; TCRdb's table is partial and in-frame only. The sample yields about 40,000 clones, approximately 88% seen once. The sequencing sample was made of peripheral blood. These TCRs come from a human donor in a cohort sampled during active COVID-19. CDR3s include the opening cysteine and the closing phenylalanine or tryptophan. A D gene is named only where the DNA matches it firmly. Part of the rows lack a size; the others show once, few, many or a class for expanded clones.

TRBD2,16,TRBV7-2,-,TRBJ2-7,CASTGLAGGLPYEQYF,TGTGCCAGCACGGGACTAGCGGGAGGGTTACCCTACGAGCAGTACTTC
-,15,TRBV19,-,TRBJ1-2,CASSISRQPLHGYTF,TGTGCCAGTAGTATCTCCCGACAGCCGCTACATGGCTACACCTTC
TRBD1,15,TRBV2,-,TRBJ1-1,CASSDPGQGSQKAFF,TGTGCCAGCAGTGACCCGGGACAGGGAAGTCAAAAAGCTTTCTTT
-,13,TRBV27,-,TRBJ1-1,CASSRGRSTEAFF,TGTGCCAGCAGTAGGGGCAGGAGCACTGAAGCTTTCTTT
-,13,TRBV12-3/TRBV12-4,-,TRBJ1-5,CASSFRGIQPQHF,TGTGCCAGCAGTTTCCGGGGAATTCAGCCCCAGCATTTT
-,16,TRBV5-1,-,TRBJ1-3,CASSLAPESTGNTIYF,TGCGCCAGCAGCTTGGCCCCCGAGAGTACTGGAAACACCATATATTTT
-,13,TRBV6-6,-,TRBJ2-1,CASSYDRTDWQFF,TGTGCCAGCAGTTATGATCGTACAGATTGGCAGTTCTTC
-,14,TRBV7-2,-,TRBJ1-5,CASSLKGRGQPQHF,TGTGCCAGCAGCCTGAAGGGCCGGGGTCAGCCCCAGCATTTT
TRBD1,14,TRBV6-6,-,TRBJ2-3,CASSWTGGTDTQYF,TGTGCCAGCAGTTGGACAGGGGGCACAGATACGCAGTATTTT
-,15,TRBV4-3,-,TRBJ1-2,CASSQVLSLNYGYTF,TGCGCCAGCAGCCAAGTTTTGAGCCTTAACTATGGCTACACCTTC
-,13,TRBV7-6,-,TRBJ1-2,CASSLYGGRGYTF,TGTGCCAGCAGCTTATACGGGGGGCGAGGCTACACCTTC
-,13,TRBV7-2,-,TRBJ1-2,CASSLGQYYGYTF,TGTGCCAGCAGCTTAGGGCAGTACTATGGCTACACCTTC
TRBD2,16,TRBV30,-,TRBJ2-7,CAWSVGGARASYEQYF,TGTGCCTGGAGTGTCGGGGGGGCAAGAGCTTCGTACGAGCAGTACTTC
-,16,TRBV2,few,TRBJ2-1,CASKMTGVSSYNEQFF,TGTGCCAGCAAGATGACGGGGGTGAGCTCCTACAATGAGCAGTTCTTC
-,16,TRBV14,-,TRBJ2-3,CASSQGSGVGTDTQYF,TGTGCCAGCAGCCAAGGGTCAGGGGTCGGCACAGATACGCAGTATTTT
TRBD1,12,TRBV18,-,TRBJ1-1,CASSSDRVKAFF,TGTGCCAGCTCATCGGACAGGGTTAAAGCTTTCTTT
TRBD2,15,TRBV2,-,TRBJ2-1,CASSGWTSGYNEQFF,TGTGCCAGCAGTGGCTGGACTAGCGGTTACAATGAGCAGTTCTTC
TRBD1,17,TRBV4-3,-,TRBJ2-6,CASSQPGQGARANVLTF,TGCGCCAGCAGCCAGCCGGGACAGGGGGCGAGGGCCAACGTCCTGACTTTC
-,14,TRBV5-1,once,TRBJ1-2,CASSFAAENYGYTF,TGCGCCAGCAGCTTCGCGGCTGAGAACTATGGCTACACCTTC
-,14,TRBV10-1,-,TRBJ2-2,CASSEPRMSGELFF,TGCGCCAGCAGTGAGCCTAGGATGAGCGGGGAGCTGTTTTTT
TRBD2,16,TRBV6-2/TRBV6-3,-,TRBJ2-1,CASSYSLAGAYNEQFF,TGTGCCAGCAGTTATTCTCTAGCGGGAGCGTACAATGAGCAGTTCTTC
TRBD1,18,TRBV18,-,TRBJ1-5,CASSPPPLGQGAHQPQHF,TGTGCCAGCTCACCACCCCCCCTTGGACAGGGAGCCCATCAGCCCCAGCATTTT
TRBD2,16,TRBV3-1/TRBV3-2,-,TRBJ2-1,CASSPGGLAGSGKGFF,TGTGCCAGCAGCCCCGGGGGACTAGCGGGATCAGGAAAAGGGTTCTTC
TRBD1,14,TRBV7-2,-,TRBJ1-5,CASSWDRPNQPQHF,TGTGCCAGCAGCTGGGACAGACCCAATCAGCCCCAGCATTTT
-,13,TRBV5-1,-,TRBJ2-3,CASSLVGGDTQYF,TGCGCCAGCAGCTTGGTGGGAGGAGATACGCAGTATTTT
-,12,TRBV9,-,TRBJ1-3,CASSVAGDTIYF,TGTGCCAGCAGCGTGGCAGGGGACACCATATATTTT
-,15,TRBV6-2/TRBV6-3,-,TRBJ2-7,CASSSFPSSGYEQYF,TGTGCCAGCAGTTCCTTCCCTTCGTCCGGCTACGAGCAGTACTTC
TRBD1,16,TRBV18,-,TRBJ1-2,CASSPPLPGGFLGYTF,TGTGCCAGCTCACCACCATTGCCAGGGGGTTTTCTTGGCTACACCTTC
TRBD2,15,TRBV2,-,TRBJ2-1,CASSGLAEVYNEQFF,TGTGCCAGCAGCGGACTAGCGGAAGTCTACAATGAGCAGTTCTTC
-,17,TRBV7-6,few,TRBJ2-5,CASSPTHAPGGKETQYF,TGTGCCAGCAGCCCCACCCACGCCCCGGGGGGCAAAGAGACCCAGTACTTC
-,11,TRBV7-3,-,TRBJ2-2,CASRFNGELFF,TGTGCCAGCAGGTTCAACGGGGAGCTGTTTTTT
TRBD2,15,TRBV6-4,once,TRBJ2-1,CASSVGTSVYNEQFF,TGTGCCAGCAGTGTCGGGACTAGCGTTTACAATGAGCAGTTCTTC
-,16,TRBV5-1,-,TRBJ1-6,CASSLTAGRYNSPLHF,TGCGCCAGCAGCTTGACCGCAGGGCGGTACAATTCACCCCTCCACTTT
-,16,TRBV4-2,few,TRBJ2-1,CASSQDLTGIYNEQFF,TGTGCCAGCAGCCAAGACTTGACGGGGATCTACAATGAGCAGTTCTTC
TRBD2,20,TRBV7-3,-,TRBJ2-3,CASSLLGASGAPVQTDTQYF,TGTGCCAGCAGCTTATTGGGAGCTAGCGGGGCGCCTGTCCAAACAGATACGCAGTATTTT
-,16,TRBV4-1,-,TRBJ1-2,CASSQYLDRSNYGYTF,TGCGCCAGCAGCCAATACCTCGACAGGTCAAACTATGGCTACACCTTC
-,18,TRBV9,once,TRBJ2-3,CASSPRGAVQASTDTQYF,TGTGCCAGCAGCCCCCGCGGGGCAGTTCAAGCTAGCACAGATACGCAGTATTTT
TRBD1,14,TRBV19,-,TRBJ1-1,CASSIGQGNTEAFF,TGTGCCAGTAGTATCGGACAGGGGAACACTGAAGCTTTCTTT
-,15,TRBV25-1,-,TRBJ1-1,CASSGNRVHNTEAFF,TGTGCCAGCAGTGGCAACAGGGTCCACAACACTGAAGCTTTCTTT
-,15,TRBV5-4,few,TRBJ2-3,CASSSKAESSDTQYF,TGTGCCAGCAGCTCCAAAGCGGAGAGCTCAGATACGCAGTATTTT
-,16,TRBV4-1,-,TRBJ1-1,CASSQEVRGVNTEAFF,TGCGCCAGCAGCCAAGAAGTCCGGGGAGTGAACACTGAAGCTTTCTTT
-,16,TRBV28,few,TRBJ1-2,CASSSPMGRRGYGYTF,TGTGCCAGCAGTTCCCCTATGGGACGGAGGGGCTATGGCTACACCTTC
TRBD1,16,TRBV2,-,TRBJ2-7,CASSDRLGTGAYEQYF,TGTGCCAGCAGTGACCGGCTCGGGACAGGGGCCTACGAGCAGTACTTC
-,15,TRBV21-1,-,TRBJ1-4,CASNEQGVTNEKLFF,TGTGCCAGCAACGAACAGGGTGTGACTAATGAAAAACTGTTTTTT
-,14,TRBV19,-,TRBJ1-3,CASRPSGKGNTIYF,TGTGCCAGTAGACCGTCGGGTAAAGGAAACACCATATATTTT
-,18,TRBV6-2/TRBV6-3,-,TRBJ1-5,CASSYKVGGGHSNQPQHF,TGTGCCAGCAGTTACAAGGTGGGGGGAGGCCATAGCAATCAGCCCCAGCATTTT
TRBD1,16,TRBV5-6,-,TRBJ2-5,CASSFPGQAKSETQYF,TGTGCCAGCAGCTTTCCGGGACAGGCCAAGTCGGAGACCCAGTACTTC
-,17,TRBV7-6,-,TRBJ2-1,CASSSGQGPLTYNEQFF,TGTGCCAGCAGCTCCGGACAAGGCCCTTTAACTTACAATGAGCAGTTCTTC
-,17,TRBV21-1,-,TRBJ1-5,CASSKGEGLKGDQPQHF,TGTGCCAGCAGCAAGGGGGAGGGCCTAAAAGGGGATCAGCCCCAGCATTTT
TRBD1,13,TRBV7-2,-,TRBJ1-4,CASSQGQGEKLFF,TGTGCCAGCAGCCAGGGACAGGGTGAAAAACTGTTTTTT
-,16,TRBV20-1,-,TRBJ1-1,CSASTRHLGRNTEAFF,TGCAGTGCTAGTACCCGACACCTCGGAAGGAACACTGAAGCTTTCTTT
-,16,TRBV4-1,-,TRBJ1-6,CASSQVDQIYNSPLHF,TGCGCCAGCAGCCAAGTCGATCAGATTTATAATTCACCCCTCCACTTT